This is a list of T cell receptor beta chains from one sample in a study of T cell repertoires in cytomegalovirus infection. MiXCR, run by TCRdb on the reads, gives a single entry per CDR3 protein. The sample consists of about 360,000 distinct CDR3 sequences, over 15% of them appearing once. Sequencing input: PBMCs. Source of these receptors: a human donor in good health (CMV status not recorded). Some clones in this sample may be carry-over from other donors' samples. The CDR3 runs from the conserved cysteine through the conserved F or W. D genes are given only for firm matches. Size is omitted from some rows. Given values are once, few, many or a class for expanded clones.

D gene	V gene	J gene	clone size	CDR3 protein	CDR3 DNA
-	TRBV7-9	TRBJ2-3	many	CASSFDITDTQYF	TGTGCCAGCAGCTTTGACATCACAGATACGCAGTATTTT
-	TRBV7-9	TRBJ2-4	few	CASSLGTGGKNIQYF	TGTGCCAGCAGCTTAGGGACCGGTGGCAAAAACATTCAGTACTTC
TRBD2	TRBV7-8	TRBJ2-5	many	CASSPRTSSETQYF	TGTGCCAGCAGCCCCAGGACTAGCTCGGAGACCCAGTACTTC
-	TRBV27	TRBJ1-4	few	CASSPPGINEKLFF	TGTGCCAGCAGCCCCCCAGGGATTAATGAAAAACTGTTTTTT
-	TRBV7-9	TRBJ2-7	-	CASSPESTYEQYF	TGTGCCAGCAGCCCCGAATCTACCTACGAGCAGTACTTC
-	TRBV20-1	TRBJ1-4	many	CSAGRTATNEKLFF	TGCAGTGCTGGACGGACAGCAACTAATGAAAAACTGTTTTTT
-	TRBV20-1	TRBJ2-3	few	CSAREDGSSTDTQYF	TGCAGTGCTAGAGAAGATGGCAGTTCCACAGATACGCAGTATTTT
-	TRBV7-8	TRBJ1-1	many	CASSFVNTEAFF	TGTGCCAGCAGCTTCGTTAACACTGAAGCTTTCTTT
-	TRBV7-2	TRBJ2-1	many	CASSLGRSGPDYNEQFF	TGTGCCAGCAGCTTAGGACGGTCGGGACCTGACTACAATGAGCAGTTCTTC
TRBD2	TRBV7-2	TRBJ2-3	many	CASSPLAGDLDTQYF	TGTGCCAGCAGCCCACTAGCGGGAGATCTAGATACGCAGTATTTT
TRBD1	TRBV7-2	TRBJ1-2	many	CASSSTGTVYYGYTF	TGTGCCAGCAGCTCCACCGGGACAGTTTACTATGGCTACACCTTC
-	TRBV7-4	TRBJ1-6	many	CASSLVRQVMGPLHF	TGTGCCAGCAGCTTAGTGCGACAGGTGATGGGCCCCCTCCACTTT
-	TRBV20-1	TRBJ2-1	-	CSAREVGRSYNEQFF	TGCAGTGCTAGGGAAGTGGGCAGGTCCTACAATGAGCAGTTCTTC
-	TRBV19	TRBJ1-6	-	CASSIGGNNSPLHF	TGTGCCAGTAGTATAGGGGGGAATAATTCACCCCTCCACTTT
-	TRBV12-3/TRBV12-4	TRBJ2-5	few	CASSPQDYQETQYF	TGTGCCAGCAGTCCCCAGGACTACCAAGAGACCCAGTACTTC
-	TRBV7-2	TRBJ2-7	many	CASSLAAGQLTTYEQYF	TGTGCCAGCAGCTTAGCGGCGGGACAGCTGACGACCTACGAGCAGTACTTC